Here is one TCR beta chain with its context. This receptor's antigen is unknown. No base qualities exist here, and no much larger clone lies one base off it. This record belongs to a study of shared T cell receptors in the human thymus (dated by TCRdb to the early 2020s). In terms of the full investigation: The study examined how self-reactive, shared T-cell receptor alpha chains are generated in the human thymus.

The CDR3 covers 13 residues, taking in both the cysteine and the phenylalanine. The DNA shown is the 39-base CDR3, in frame from base 1. The junction carries 4 bases between V and J, which are trimmed by 1 base and 1 base respectively. CDR1 and CDR2 are read off the germline V gene (reference sequence) as WNHNN and SYGVQD. Libraries were prepared through the immunoSEQ multiplex PCR assay. This immuneACCESS table, as held by TCRdb, lists in-frame sequences with V and J called but not all clones. Of the missing ones, under half trace to an unresolved V gene in checked studies; the others have no known cause. This sample has over 450,000 clones in its table, and about 84% of those were observed once. In total, the top ten clones hold 0.013% of the sample. This sample was shared with a second study, whose subject was human thymus T cells. As noted in the second study: Donors were immunologically healthy infants undergoing open corrective cardiac surgery for congenital heart defects in Finland. Thymus tissue was obtained as surgical resects removed during corrective cardiac surgery. Usage of V and J gene segments appeared to be biased in both the thymic and the peripheral blood repertoires. The related research found that thymic TCR repertoires overlapped highly between unrelated individuals. The study described the TCR alpha and beta repertoires in eight or nine infant thymus samples and a few matching peripheral blood samples. Donor ages ranging from 7 to 244 days were recorded, and more than five male and a couple of female infants were included in the cohort. Thymocytes were mechanically released from the tissue and were stored as pellets of 10-30 million cells at -70 degrees C. A QIAsymphony instrument was used to extract genomic DNA from frozen cell pellets. Using the immunoSEQ multiplex PCR assay, the TCRB and TCRAD loci were amplified from a standardized quantity of quality-controlled genomic DNA. The amplicons covered the V(D)J region and were long enough to include the CDR3 and to identify the V and J genes. Through the commercial immunoSEQ service, the amplicons were sequenced on an Illumina platform. Corrections for primer bias and sequencing errors followed previously described methods, while TCRAD and TCRB definitions were based on the IMGT database. Repertoires were analysed with immunoSEQ Analyzer 3.0 and VDJTools, covering basic statistics, V/J segment usage, diversity estimates, rarefaction and pairwise overlap. Chao1, ChaoE, Efron-Thisted, Shannon and inverse Simpson indices were used to estimate diversity, which was also estimated on datasets down-sampled to the smallest sample. For repertoire overlap, CDR3 nucleotide sequence, V gene and J gene had to match strictly, and clustering was done by Jaccard-based multidimensional scaling. On average, thymus samples yielded around 800,000 unique TCRB clonotypes, whereas blood samples yielded 75,000 to 95,000.

Rearrangement joined TRBV10-1 to TRBJ1-2, with the D gene uncertain. Material: thymocytes. The TCR sequence derives from a boy in the first two years of life with a congenital heart defect. Donor details come from another sample of the same person, matched by shared clones. Read as DNA, the sequence is TGCGCCAGCAGTGAGTTCAGTAACTATGGCTACACCTTC. The resulting protein is CASSEFSNYGYTF.